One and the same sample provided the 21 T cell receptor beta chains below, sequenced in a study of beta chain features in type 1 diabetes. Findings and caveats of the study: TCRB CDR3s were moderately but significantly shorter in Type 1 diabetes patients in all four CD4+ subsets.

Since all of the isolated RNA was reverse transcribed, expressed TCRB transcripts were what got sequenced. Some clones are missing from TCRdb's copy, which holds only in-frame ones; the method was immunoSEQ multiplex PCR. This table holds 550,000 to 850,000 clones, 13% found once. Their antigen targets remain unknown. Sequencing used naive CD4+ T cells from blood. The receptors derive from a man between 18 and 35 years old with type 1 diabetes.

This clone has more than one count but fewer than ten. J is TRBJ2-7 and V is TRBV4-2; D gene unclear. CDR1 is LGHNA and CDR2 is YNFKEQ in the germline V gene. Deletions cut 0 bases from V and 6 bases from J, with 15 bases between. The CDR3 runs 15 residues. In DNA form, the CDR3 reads TGTGCCAGCAGCCAAGAAAAGCTGACGGACGGCGAGCAGTACTTC. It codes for CASSQEKLTDGEQYF.

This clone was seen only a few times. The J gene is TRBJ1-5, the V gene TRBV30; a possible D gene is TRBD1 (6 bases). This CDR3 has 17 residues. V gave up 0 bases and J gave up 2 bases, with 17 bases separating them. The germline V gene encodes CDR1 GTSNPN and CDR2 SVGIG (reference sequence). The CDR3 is CAWSVLGGFSGNQPQHF. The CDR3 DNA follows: TGTGCCTGGAGTGTCCTGGGGGGCTTTTCGGGCAATCAGCCCCAGCATTTT. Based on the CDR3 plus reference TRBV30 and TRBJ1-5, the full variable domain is SQTIHQWPATLVQPVGSPLSLECTVEGTSNPNLYWYRQAAGRGLQLLFYSVGIGQISSEVPQNLSASRPQDRQFILSSKKLLLSDSGFYLCAWSVLGGFSGNQPQHFGDGTRLSIL.

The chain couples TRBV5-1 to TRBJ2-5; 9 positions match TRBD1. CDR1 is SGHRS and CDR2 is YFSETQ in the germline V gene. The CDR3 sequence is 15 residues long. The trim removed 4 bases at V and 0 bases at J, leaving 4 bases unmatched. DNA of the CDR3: TGCGCCAGCAGCCGGACAGGGGACTACCAAGAGACCCAGTACTTC. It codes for CASSRTGDYQETQYF.

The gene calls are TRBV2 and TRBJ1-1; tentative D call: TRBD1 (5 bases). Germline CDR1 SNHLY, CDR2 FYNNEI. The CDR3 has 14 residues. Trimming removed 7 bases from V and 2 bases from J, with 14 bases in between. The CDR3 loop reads CASTVVRTNTEAFF. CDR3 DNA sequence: TGTGCCAGCACCGTGGTCAGGACAAACACTGAAGCTTTCTTT.

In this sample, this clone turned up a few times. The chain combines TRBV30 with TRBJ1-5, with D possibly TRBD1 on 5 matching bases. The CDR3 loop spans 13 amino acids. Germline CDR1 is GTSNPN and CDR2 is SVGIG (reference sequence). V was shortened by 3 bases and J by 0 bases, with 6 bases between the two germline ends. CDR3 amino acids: CAWRQDSNQPQHF. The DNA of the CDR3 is TGTGCCTGGAGACAGGATAGCAATCAGCCCCAGCATTTT.

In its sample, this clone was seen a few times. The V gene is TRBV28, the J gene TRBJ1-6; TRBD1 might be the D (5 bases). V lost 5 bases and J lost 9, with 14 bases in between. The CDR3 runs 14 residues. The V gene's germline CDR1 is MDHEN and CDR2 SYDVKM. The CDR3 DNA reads TGTGCCAGCAGTCTCGACAGTAGACCTTCACCCCTCCACTTT. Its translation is CASSLDSRPSPLHF.

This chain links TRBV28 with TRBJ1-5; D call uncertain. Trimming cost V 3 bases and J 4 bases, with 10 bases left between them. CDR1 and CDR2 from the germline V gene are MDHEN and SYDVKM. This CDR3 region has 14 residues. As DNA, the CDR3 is TGTGCCAGCAGTTTGTTTGGGCGGAATCAGCCCCAGCATTTT. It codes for CASSLFGRNQPQHF.

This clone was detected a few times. CDR3: CASSSSSGTAKQFF. In DNA, the CDR3 is TGTGCCAGCAGCTCTTCCTCCGGGACAGCGAAGCAGTTCTTC. This sequence joins TRBV13 and TRBJ2-1; 7 bases are shared with TRBD1. This CDR3 region has 14 residues. J gave up 11 bases and V 4 bases, and 11 bases lay outside the gene matches. Germline V CDR1 and CDR2: PRHDT, FYEKMQ (reference sequence).

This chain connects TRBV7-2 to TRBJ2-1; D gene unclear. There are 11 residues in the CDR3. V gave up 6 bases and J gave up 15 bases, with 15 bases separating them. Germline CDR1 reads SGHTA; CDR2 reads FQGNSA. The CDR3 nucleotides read TGTGCCAGCAGTTCGGAGCCTAGGACGTTCTTC. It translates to CASSSEPRTFF.

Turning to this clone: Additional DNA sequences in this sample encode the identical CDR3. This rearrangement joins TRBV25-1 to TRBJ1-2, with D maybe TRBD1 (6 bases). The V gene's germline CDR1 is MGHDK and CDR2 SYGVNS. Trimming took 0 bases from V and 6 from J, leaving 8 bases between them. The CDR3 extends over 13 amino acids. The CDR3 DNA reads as TGTGCCAGCAGTGAATACAGGGGACATGGCTACACCTTC. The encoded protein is CASSEYRGHGYTF.

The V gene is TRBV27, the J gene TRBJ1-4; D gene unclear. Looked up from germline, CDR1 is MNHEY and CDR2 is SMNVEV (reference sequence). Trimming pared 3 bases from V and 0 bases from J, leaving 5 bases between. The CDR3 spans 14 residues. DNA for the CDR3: TGTGCCAGCAGTTTTATCGCAACTAATGAAAAACTGTTTTTT. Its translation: CASSFIATNEKLFF.

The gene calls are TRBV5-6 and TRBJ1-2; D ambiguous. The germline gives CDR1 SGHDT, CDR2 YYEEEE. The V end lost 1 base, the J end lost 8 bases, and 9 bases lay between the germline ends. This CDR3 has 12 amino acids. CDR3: CASSLSGGGYTF. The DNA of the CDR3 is TGTGCCAGCAGCTTGAGTGGCGGCGGCTACACCTTC.

The DNA for the CDR3 is TGTGCCAGCAGCTTAGCGAGCGGGGGGACAGATACGCAGTATTTT. As protein: CASSLASGGTDTQYF. The V call is TRBV7-9, the J call TRBJ2-3; 9 bases map to TRBD2. Germline V lookup: CDR1 SEHNR, CDR2 FQNEAQ (reference sequence). The CDR3 sequence is 15 residues long. The ends lost 0 bases at V and 3 bases at J; junction bases unmatched: 1.

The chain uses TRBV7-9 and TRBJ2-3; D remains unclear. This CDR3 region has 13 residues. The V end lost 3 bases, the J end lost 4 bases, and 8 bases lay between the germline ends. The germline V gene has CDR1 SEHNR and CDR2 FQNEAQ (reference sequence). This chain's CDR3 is CASSFLWADTQYF. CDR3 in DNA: TGTGCCAGCAGCTTCCTATGGGCAGATACGCAGTATTTT. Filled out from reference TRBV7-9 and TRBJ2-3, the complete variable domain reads DTGVSQNPRHKITKRGQNVTFRCDPISEHNRLYWYRQTLGQGPEFLTYFQNEAQLEKSRLLSDRFSAERPKGSFSTLEIQRTEQGDSAMYLCASSFLWADTQYFGPGTRLTVL.

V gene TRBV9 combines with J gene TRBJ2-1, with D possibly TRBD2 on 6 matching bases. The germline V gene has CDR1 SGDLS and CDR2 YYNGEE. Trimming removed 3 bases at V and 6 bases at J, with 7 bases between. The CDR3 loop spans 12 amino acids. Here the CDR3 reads CASSALANEQFF. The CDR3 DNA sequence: TGTGCCAGCAGCGCACTAGCCAATGAGCAGTTCTTC.

In DNA, the CDR3 is TGTGCCAGCAGCTTAGCTGCGGTCGAAACCTACGAGCAGTACTTC. It codes for CASSLAAVETYEQYF. The chain carries TRBV7-9 and TRBJ2-7; D unclear. The germline V and J ends were trimmed by 0 bases and 2 bases, with 11 bases remaining between them. The CDR3 has 15 amino acids. The germline V gene has CDR1 SEHNR and CDR2 FQNEAQ (reference sequence).

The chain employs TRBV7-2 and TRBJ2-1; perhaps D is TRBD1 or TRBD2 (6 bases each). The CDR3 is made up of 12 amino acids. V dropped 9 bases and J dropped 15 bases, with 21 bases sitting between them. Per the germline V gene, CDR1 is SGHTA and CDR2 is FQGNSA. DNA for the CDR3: TGTGCCAGTGCACTGATGGGGGGCGGTGCGTTCTTC. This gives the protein CASALMGGGAFF.

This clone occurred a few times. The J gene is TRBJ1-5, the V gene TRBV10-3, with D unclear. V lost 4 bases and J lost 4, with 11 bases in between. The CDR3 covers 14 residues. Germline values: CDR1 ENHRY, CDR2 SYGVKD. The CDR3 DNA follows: TGTGCCATCAGTGGTGTGGGTGAAAATCAGCCCCAGCATTTT. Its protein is CAISGVGENQPQHF.

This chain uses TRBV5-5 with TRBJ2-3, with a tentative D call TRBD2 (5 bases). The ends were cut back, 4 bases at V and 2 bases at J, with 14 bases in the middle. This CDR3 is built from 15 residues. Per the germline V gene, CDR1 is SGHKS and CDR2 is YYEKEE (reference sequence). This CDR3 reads CASSRLADLTDTQYF. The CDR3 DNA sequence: TGTGCCAGCAGCCGTCTAGCCGACCTCACAGATACGCAGTATTTT.

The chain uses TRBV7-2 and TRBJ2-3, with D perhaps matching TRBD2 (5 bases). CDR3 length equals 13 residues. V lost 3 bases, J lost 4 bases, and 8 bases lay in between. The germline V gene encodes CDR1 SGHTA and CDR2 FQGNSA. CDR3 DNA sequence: TGTGCCAGCAGCTTTGGGAGCGCAGATACGCAGTATTTT. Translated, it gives CASSFGSADTQYF.

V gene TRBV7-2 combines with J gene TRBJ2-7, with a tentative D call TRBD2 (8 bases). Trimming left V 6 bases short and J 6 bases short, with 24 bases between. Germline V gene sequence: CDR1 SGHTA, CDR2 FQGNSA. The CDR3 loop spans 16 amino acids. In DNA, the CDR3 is TGTGCCAGCAGTCGCCGGGACAGTAGCGGGGATACCGAGCAGTACTTC. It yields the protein CASSRRDSSGDTEQYF.